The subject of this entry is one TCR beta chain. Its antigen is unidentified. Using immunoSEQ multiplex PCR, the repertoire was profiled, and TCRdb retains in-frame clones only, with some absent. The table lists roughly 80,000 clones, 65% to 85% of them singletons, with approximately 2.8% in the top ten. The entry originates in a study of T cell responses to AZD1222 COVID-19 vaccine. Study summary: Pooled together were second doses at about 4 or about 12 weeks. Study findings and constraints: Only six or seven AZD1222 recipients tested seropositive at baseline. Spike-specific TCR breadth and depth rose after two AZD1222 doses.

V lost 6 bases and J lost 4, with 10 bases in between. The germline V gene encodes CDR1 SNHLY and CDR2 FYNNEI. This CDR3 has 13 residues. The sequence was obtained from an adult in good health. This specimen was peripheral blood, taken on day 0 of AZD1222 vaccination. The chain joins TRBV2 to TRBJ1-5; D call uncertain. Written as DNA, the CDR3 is TGTGCCAGCAGCCGGAAGCTAAATCAGCCCCAGCATTTT. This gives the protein CASSRKLNQPQHF. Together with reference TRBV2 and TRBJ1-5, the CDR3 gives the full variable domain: EPEVTQTPSHQVTQMGQEVILRCVPISNHLYFYWYRQILGQKVEFLVSFYNNEISEKSEIFDDQFSVERPDGSNFTLKIRSTKLEDSAMYFCASSRKLNQPQHFGDGTRLSIL.